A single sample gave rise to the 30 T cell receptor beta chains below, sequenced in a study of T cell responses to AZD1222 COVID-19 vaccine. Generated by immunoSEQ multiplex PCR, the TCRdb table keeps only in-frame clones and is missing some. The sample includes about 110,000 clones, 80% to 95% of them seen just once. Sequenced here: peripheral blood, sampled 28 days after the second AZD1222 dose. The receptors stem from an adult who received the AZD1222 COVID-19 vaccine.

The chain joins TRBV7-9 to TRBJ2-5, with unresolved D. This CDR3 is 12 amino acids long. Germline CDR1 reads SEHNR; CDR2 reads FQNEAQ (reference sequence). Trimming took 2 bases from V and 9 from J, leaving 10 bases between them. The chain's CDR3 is CASSLNSRSQYF. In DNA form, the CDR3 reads TGTGCCAGCAGCTTAAACTCGAGGTCCCAGTACTTC.

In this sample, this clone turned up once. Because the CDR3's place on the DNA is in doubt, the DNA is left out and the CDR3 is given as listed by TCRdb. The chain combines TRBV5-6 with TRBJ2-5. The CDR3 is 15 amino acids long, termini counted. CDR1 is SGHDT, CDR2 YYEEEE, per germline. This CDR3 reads CASSLDTFGSETQYF.

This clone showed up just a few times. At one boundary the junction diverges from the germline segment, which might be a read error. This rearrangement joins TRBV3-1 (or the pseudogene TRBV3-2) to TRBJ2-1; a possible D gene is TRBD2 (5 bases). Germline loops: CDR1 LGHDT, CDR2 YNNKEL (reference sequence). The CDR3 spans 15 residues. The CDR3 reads CASSEEEELYNEQFF. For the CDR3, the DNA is TGTGCCAGCAGCGAAGAGGAGGAGTTGTACAATGAGCAGTTCTTC.

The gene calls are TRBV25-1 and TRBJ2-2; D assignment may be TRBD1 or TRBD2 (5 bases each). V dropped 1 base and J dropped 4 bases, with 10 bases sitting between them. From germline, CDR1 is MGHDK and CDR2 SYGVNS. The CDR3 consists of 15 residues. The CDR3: CASSESAGTTGELFF. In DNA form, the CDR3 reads TGTGCCAGCAGTGAATCGGCAGGGACCACCGGGGAGCTGTTTTTT.

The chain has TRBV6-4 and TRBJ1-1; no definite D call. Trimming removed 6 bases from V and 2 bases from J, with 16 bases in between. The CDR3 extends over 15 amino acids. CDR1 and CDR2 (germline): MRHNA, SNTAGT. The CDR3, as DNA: TGTGCCAGCAGGCCTCGTGCGGGGATAAACACTGAAGCTTTCTTT. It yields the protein CASRPRAGINTEAFF.

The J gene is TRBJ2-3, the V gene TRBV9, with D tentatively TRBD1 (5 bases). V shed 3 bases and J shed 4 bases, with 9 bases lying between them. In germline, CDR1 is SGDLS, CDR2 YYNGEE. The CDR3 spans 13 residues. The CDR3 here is CASSGDSADTQYF. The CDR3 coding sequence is TGTGCCAGCAGCGGTGACAGCGCAGATACGCAGTATTTT.

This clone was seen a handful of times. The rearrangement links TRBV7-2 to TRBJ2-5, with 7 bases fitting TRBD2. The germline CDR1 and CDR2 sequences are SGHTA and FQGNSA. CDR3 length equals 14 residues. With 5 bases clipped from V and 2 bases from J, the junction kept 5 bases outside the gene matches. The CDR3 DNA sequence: TGTGCCAGCAGCGAGCAAGCGGGGCAAGAGACCCAGTACTTC. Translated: CASSEQAGQETQYF.

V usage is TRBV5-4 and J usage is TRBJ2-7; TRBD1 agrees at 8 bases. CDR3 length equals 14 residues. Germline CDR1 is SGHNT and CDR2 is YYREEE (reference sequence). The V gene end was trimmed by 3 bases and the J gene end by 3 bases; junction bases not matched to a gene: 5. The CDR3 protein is CASSSRQGSYEQYF. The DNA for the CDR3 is TGTGCCAGCAGCTCCCGACAGGGGAGCTACGAGCAGTACTTC.

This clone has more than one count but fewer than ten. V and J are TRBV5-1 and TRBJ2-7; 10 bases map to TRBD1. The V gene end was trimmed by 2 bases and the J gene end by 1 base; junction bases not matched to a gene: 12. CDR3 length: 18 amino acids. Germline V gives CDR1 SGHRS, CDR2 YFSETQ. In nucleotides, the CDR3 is TGCGCCAGCAGCTTACGACCTGGGGGACAGGGGATTTCCTACGAGCAGTACTTC. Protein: CASSLRPGGQGISYEQYF.

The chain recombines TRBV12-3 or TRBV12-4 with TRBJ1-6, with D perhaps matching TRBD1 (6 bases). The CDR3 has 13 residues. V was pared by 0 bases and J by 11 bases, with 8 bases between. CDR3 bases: TGTGCCAGCAGTTTAGCGGGGGGGCCACCCCTCCACTTT. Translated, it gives CASSLAGGPPLHF.

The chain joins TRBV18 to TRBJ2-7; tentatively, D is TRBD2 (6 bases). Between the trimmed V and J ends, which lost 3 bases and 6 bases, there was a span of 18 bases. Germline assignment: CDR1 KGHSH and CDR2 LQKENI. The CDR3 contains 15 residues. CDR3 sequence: CASSPGASEEGEQYF. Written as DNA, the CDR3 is TGTGCCAGCTCACCTGGGGCTAGCGAGGAGGGCGAGCAGTACTTC. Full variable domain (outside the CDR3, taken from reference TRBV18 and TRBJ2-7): NAGVMQNPRHLVRRRGQEARLRCSPMKGHSHVYWYRQLPEEGLKFMVYLQKENIIDESGMPKERFSAEFPKEGPSILRIQQVVRGDSAAYFCASSPGASEEGEQYFGPGTRLTVT.

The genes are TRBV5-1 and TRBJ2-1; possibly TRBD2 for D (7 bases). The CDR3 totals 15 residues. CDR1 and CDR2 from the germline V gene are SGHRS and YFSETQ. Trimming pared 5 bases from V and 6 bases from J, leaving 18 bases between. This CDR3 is CASRPGGLSFNEQFF. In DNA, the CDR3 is TGCGCCAGCAGACCCGGGGGGCTCTCATTCAATGAGCAGTTCTTC.

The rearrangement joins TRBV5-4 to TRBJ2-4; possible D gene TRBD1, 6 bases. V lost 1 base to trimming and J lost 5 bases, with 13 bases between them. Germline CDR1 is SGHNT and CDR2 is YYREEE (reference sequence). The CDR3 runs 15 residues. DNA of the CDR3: TGTGCCAGCAGCTTGTCGACCGGACAGCAAAACATTCAGTACTTC. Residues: CASSLSTGQQNIQYF.

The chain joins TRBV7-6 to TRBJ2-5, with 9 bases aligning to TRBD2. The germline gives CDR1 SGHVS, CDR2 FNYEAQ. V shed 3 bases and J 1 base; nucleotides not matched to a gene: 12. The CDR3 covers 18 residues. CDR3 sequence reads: CASSFFRRTSVVQETQYF. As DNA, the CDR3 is TGTGCCAGCAGCTTCTTCAGGAGGACTAGCGTTGTCCAAGAGACCCAGTACTTC.

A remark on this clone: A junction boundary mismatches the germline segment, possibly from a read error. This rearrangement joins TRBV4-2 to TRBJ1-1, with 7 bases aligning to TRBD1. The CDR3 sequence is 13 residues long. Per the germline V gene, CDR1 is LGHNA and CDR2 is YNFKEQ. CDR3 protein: CASSRTGQLPTPF. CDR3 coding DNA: TGTGCCAGCAGCCGGACAGGACAGCTACCTACCCCGTTT.

CDR3 residues: CASSQVVNEQFF. In nucleotides, the CDR3 is TGTGCCAGCAGCCAAGTGGTCAATGAGCAGTTCTTC. The chain combines TRBV3-1 (or the pseudogene TRBV3-2) with TRBJ2-1; D gene ambiguous. CDR1 and CDR2 from the germline V gene are LGHDT and YNNKEL (reference sequence). This CDR3 is 12 amino acids long. V was pared by 1 base and J by 6 bases, with 4 bases between.

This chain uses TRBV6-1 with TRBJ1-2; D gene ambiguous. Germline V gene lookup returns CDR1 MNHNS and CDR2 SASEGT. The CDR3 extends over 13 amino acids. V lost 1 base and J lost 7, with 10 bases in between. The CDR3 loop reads CASSEGGLGGYTF. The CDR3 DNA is TGTGCCAGCAGTGAAGGCGGTTTGGGTGGCTACACCTTC.

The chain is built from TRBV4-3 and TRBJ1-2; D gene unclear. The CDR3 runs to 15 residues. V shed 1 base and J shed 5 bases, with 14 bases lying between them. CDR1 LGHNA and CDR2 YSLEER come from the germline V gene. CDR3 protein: CASSQADSRGYGYTF. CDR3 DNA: TGCGCCAGCAGCCAAGCGGACTCCCGGGGATATGGCTACACCTTC.

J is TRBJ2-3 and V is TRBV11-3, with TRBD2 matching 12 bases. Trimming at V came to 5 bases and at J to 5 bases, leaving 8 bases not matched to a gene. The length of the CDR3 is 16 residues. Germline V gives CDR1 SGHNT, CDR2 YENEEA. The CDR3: CASSPWTSGERDTQYF. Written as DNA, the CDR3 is TGTGCCAGCAGCCCCTGGACTAGCGGGGAACGAGATACGCAGTATTTT.

The CDR3 spells CASSERVAGGSNQETQYF. The CDR3, as DNA: TGTGCCAGCAGCGAAAGAGTGGCGGGGGGCTCCAACCAAGAGACCCAGTACTTC. The chain joins TRBV4-2 to TRBJ2-5, with 8 bases that match TRBD2. V shed 5 bases and J 0 bases; nucleotides not matched to a gene: 14. Germline V gene sequence: CDR1 LGHNA, CDR2 YNFKEQ. There are 18 residues in the CDR3.

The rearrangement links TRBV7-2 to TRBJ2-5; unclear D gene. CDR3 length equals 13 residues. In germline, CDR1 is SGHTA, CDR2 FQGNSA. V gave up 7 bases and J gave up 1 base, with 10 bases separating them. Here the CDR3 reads CASTLRTQETQYF. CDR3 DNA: TGTGCCAGCACCCTAAGGACCCAAGAGACCCAGTACTTC.

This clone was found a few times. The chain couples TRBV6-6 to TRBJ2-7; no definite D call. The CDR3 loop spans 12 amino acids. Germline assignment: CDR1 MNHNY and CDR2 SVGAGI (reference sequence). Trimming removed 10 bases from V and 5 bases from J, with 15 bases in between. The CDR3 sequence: CATLGPGDEQYF. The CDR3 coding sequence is TGTGCCACCTTGGGCCCTGGGGACGAGCAGTACTTC.

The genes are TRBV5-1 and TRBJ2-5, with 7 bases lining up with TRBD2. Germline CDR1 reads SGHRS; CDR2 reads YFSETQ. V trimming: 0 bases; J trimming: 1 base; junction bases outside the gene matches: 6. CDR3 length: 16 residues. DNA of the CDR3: TGCGCCAGCAGCTTGGGCGGGTCTAGCGGCCAAGAGACCCAGTACTTC. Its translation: CASSLGGSSGQETQYF.

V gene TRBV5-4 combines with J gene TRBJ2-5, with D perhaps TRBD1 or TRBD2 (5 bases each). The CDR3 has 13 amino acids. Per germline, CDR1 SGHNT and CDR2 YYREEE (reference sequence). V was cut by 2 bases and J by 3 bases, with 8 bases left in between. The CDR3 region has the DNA TGTGCCAGCAGCTTTGTGGGGGAAGAGACCCAGTACTTC. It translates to CASSFVGEETQYF.

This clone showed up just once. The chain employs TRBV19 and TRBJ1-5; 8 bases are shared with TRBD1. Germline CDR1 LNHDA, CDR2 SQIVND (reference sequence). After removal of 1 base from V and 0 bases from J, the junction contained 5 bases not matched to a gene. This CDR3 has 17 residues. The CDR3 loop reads CASSIGDRTNSNQPQHF. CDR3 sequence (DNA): TGTGCCAGTAGTATAGGGGACAGGACGAATAGCAATCAGCCCCAGCATTTT.

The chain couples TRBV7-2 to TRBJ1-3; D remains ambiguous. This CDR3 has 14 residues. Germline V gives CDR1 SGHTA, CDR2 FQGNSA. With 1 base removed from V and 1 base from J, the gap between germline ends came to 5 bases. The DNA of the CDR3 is TGTGCCAGCAGCTTAGGGGGTTCTGGAAACACCATATATTTT. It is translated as CASSLGGSGNTIYF.

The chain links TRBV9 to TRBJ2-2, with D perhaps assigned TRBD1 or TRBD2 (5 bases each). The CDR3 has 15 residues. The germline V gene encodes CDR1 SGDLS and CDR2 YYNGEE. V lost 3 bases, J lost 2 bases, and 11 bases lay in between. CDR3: CASSAWDGNTGELFF. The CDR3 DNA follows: TGTGCCAGCAGCGCCTGGGACGGAAACACCGGGGAGCTGTTTTTT.

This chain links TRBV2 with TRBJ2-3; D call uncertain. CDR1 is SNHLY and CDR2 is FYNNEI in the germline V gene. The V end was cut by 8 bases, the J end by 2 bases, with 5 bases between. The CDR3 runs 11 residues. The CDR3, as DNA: TGTGCCAGCCATTTCACAGATACGCAGTATTTT. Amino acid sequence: CASHFTDTQYF.

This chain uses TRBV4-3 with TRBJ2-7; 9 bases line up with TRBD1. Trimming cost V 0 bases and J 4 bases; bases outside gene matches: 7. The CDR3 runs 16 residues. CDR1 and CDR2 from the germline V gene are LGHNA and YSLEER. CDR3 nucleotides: TGCGCCAGCAGCCAAGATAGAGGAGGACAGGGGTACGAGCAGTACTTC. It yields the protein CASSQDRGGQGYEQYF.

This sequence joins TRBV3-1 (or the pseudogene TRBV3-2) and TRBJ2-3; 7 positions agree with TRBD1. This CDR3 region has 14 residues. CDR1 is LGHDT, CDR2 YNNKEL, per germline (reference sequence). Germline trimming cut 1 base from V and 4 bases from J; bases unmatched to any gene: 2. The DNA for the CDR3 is TGTGCCAGCAGCCAAGGAGACAGGGCAGATACGCAGTATTTT. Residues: CASSQGDRADTQYF.